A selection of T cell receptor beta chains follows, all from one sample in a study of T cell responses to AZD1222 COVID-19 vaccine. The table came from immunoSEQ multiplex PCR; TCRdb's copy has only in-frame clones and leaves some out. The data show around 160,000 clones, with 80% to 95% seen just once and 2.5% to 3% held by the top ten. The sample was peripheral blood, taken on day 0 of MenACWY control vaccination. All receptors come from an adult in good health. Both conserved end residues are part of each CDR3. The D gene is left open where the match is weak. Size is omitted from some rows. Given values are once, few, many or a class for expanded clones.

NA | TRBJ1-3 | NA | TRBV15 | CATSRDLGGSVSGNTIYF | TGTGCCACCAGCAGAGATCTGGGGGGCTCGGTATCTGGAAACACCATATATTTT
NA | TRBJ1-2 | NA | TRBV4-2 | CASSQDNRVDYGYTF | TGTGCCAGCAGCCAAGATAACAGGGTGGACTATGGCTACACCTTC
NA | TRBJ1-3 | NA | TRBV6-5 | CATRDKGPGNTIYF | TGTGCCACCAGAGACAAGGGGCCTGGAAACACCATATATTTT
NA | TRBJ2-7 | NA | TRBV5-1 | CASSLSRGSYEQYF | TGCGCCAGCAGCTTGTCGAGGGGTTCCTACGAGCAGTACTTC
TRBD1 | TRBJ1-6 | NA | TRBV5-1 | CASSSVPGQGKGSPLHF | TGCGCCAGCAGCTCTGTCCCGGGACAGGGGAAGGGTTCACCCCTCCACTTT
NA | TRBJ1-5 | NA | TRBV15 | CATSPGGQPQHF | TGTGCCACCAGCCCTGGGGGTCAGCCCCAGCATTTT
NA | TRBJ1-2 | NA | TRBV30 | CAWMKAYGYTF | TGTGCCTGGATGAAAGCATATGGCTACACCTTC
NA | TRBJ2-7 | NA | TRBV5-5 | CASSLTPGIGTYEQYF | TGTGCCAGCAGCTTAACCCCAGGGATAGGGACTTACGAGCAGTACTTC
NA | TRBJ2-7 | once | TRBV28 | CASSFPQTLYEQYF | TGTGCCAGCAGTTTTCCGCAGACCCTCTACGAGCAGTACTTC
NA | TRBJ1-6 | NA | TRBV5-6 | CASSLGGAGSRPSPLHF | TGTGCCAGCAGCTTGGGAGGGGCCGGTTCTAGACCTTCACCCCTCCACTTT
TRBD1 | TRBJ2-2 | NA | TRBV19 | CASSNTGGTGELFF | TGTGCCAGTAGCAATACAGGGGGCACCGGGGAGCTGTTTTTT
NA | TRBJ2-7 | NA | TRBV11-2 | CASSLSGVAGDEQYF | TGTGCCAGCAGCCTCTCAGGGGTAGCTGGGGACGAGCAGTACTTC
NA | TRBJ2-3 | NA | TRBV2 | CASSEALWGTTQYF | TGTGCCAGCAGTGAAGCGCTTTGGGGAACGACGCAGTATTTT
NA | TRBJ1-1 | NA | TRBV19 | CASSPRGGSGTEAFF | TGTGCCAGTAGTCCCCGTGGTGGGAGTGGAACTGAAGCTTTCTTT
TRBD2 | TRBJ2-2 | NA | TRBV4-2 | CASRTGLAGVGNTGELFF | TGTGCCAGCAGGACGGGACTAGCGGGAGTCGGTAACACCGGGGAGCTGTTTTTT
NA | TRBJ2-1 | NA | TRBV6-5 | CAATGPYYNEQFF | TGTGCCGCGACCGGGCCGTATTACAATGAGCAGTTCTTC
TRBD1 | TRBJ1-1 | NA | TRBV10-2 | CASSESGTGGGTEAFF | TGCGCCAGCAGTGAGTCGGGGACAGGGGGCGGCACTGAAGCTTTCTTT
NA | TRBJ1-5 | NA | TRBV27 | CASSSFILGRNHQPQHF | TGTGCCAGCAGTTCATTTATATTGGGACGCAACCATCAGCCCCAGCATTTT
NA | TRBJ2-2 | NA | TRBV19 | CASTRGQRGELFF | TGTGCCAGTACTAGAGGACAGCGAGGGGAGCTGTTTTTT